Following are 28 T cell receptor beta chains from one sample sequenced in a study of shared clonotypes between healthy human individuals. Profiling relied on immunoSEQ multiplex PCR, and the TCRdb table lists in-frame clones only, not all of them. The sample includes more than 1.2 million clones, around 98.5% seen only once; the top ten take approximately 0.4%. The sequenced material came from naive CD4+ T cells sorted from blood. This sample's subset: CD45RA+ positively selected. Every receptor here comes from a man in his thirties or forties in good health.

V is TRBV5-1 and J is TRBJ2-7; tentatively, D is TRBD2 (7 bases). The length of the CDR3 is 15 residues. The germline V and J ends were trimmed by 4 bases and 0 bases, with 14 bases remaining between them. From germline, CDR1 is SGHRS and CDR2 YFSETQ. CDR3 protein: CASSIGGATSYEQYF. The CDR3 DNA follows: TGCGCCAGCAGCATAGGGGGGGCTACCTCCTACGAGCAGTACTTC.

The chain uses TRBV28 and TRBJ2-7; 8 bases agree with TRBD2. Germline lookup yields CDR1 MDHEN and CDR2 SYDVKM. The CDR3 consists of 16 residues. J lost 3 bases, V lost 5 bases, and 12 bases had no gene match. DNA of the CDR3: TGTGCCAGCAGTCCAATGGATGGGACTAGGGTCTACGAGCAGTACTTC. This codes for CASSPMDGTRVYEQYF.

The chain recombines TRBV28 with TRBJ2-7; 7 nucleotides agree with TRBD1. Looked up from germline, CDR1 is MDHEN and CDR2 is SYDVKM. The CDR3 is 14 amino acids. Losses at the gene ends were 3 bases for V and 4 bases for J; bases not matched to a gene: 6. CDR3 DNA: TGTGCCAGCAGTTTGGGACAGAGAACTTACGAGCAGTACTTC. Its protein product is CASSLGQRTYEQYF.

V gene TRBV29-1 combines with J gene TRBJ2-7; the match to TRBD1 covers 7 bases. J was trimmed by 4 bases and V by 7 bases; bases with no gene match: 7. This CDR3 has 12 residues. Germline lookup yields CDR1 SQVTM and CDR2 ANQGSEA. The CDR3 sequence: CSATRGQYEQYF. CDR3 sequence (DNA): TGCAGCGCTACGAGGGGGCAATACGAGCAGTACTTC.

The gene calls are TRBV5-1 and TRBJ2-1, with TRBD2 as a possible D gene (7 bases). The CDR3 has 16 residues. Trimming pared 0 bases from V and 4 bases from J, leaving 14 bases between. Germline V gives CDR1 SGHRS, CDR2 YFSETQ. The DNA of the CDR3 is TGCGCCAGCAGCTTGGCCGGGGGGCGCCGGTACAATGAGCAGTTCTTC. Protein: CASSLAGGRRYNEQFF.

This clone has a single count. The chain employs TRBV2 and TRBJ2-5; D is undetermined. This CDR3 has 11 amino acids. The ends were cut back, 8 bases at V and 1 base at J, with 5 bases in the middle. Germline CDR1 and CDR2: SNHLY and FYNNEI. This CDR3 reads CASRVQETQYF. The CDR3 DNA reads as TGTGCCAGCCGCGTCCAAGAGACCCAGTACTTC.

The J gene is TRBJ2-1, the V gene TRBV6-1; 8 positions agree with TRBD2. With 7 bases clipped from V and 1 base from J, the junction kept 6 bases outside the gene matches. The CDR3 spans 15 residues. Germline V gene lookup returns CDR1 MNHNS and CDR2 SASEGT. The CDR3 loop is CASNTVAGSYNEQFF. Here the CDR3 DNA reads TGTGCCAGCAATACAGTAGCGGGGTCCTACAATGAGCAGTTCTTC.

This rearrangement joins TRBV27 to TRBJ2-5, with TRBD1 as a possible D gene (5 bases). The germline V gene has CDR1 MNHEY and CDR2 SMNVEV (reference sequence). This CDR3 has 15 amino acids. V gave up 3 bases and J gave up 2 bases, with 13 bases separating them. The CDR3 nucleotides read TGTGCCAGCAGTTTTGGAACAGGCAGGCAAGAGACCCAGTACTTC. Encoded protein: CASSFGTGRQETQYF.

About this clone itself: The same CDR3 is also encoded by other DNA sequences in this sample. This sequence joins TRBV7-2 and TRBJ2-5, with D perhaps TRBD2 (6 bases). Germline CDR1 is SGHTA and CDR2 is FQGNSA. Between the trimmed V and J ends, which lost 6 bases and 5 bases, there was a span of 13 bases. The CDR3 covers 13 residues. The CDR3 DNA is TGTGCCAGCAGTCTTCGCGGAGGGGAGACCCAGTACTTC. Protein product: CASSLRGGETQYF. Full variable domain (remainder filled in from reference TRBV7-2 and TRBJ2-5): GAGVSQSPSNKVTEKGKDVELRCDPISGHTALYWYRQSLGQGLEFLIYFQGNSAPDKSGLPSDRFSAERTGGSVSTLTIQRTQQEDSAVYLCASSLRGGETQYFGPGTRLLVL.

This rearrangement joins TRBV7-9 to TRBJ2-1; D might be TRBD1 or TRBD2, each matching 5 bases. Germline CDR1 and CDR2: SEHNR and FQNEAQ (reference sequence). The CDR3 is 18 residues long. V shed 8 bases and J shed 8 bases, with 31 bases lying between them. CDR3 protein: CASCSWAEGLVYGDEQFF. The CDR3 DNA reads TGTGCCAGCTGTTCGTGGGCCGAGGGGCTAGTCTATGGGGATGAGCAGTTCTTC.

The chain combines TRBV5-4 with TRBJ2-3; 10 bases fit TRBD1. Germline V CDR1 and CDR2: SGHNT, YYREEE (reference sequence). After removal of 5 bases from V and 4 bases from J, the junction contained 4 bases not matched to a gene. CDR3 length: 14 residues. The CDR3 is CASRWGQGSDTQYF. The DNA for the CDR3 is TGTGCCAGCAGATGGGGACAGGGGTCAGATACGCAGTATTTT.

The CDR3 protein is CASSFGTSGRDFRNEQFF. The DNA for the CDR3 is TGTGCCAGCAGCTTTGGGACTAGCGGGAGGGATTTTAGGAATGAGCAGTTCTTC. This chain links TRBV5-4 with TRBJ2-1; TRBD2 matches 16 bases. CDR1 and CDR2 (germline): SGHNT, YYREEE (reference sequence). The CDR3 runs to 18 residues. Trimming at V came to 2 bases and at J to 7 bases, leaving 9 bases not matched to a gene.

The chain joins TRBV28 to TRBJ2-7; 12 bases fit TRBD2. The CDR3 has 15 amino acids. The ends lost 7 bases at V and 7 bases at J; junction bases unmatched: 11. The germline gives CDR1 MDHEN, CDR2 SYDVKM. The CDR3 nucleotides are TGTGCCAGCACCCTAGCGGGAGGGCCGTCCGGGGAGCAGTACTTC. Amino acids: CASTLAGGPSGEQYF.

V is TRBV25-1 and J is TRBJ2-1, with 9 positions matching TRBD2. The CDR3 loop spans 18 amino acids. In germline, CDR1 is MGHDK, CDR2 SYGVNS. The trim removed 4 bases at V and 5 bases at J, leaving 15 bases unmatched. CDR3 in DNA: TGTGCCAGCAGTGGACCAAAAGTGGTAGCGGGAGCTAACAATGAGCAGTTCTTC. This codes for CASSGPKVVAGANNEQFF.

CDR3 bases: TGCAGCGTTGAGGATCGCTACAATGAGCAGTTCTTC. Encoded protein: CSVEDRYNEQFF. The rearrangement links TRBV29-1 to TRBJ2-1, with D unclear. V was pared by 3 bases and J by 3 bases, with 6 bases between. Germline assignment: CDR1 SQVTM and CDR2 ANQGSEA. The CDR3 sequence is 12 residues long.

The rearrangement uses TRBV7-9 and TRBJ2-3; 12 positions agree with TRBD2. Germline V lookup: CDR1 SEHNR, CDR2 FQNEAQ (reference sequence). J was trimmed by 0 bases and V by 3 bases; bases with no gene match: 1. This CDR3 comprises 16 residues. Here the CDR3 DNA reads TGTGCCAGCAGCTTGGGACTAGCGGGTAGCACAGATACGCAGTATTTT. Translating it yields CASSLGLAGSTDTQYF.

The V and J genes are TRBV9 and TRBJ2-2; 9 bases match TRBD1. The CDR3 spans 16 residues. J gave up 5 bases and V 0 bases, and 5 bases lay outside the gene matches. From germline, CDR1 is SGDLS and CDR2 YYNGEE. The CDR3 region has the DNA TGTGCCAGCAGCGTAGTGGACAGGGGCAGGACCGGGGAGCTGTTTTTT. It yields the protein CASSVVDRGRTGELFF.

The CDR3 DNA sequence: TGCGCCAGCAGCTTGGGGCCCGAGGGGCGAGCCCAGCATTTT. Translation: CASSLGPEGRAQHF. The chain links TRBV5-1 to TRBJ1-5, with D possibly TRBD1 on 5 matching bases. V lost 0 bases to trimming and J lost 11 bases, with 15 bases between them. The CDR3 is 14 residues long. In germline, CDR1 is SGHRS, CDR2 YFSETQ.

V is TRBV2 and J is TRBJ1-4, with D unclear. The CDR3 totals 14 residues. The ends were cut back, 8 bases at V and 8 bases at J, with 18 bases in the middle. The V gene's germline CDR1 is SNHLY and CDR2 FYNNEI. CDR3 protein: CASSNEMGGEKLFF. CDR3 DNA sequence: TGTGCCAGCTCTAATGAAATGGGTGGCGAAAAACTGTTTTTT. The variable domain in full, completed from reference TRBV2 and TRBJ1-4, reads EPEVTQTPSHQVTQMGQEVILRCVPISNHLYFYWYRQILGQKVEFLVSFYNNEISEKSEIFDDQFSVERPDGSNFTLKIRSTKLEDSAMYFCASSNEMGGEKLFFGSGTQLSVL.

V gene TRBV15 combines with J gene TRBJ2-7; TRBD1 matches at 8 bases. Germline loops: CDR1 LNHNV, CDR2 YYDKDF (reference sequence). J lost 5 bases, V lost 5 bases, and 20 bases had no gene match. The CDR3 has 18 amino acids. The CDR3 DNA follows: TGTGCCACCAGCGCCCGGGACAGGTTGCCAGAGTGGGGCAACGAGCAGTACTTC. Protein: CATSARDRLPEWGNEQYF.

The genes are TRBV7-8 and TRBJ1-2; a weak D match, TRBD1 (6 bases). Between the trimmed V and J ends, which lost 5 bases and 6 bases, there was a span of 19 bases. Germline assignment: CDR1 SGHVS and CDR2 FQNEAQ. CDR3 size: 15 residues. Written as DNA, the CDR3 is TGTGCCAGCAGCGATCTCCGGCAGGGGTGGGATGGCTACACCTTC. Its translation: CASSDLRQGWDGYTF.

The CDR3 sequence is CASSNLRVGYTF. The CDR3 DNA is TGCGCCAGCAGCAACCTACGGGTCGGCTACACCTTC. The rearrangement uses TRBV4-1 and TRBJ1-2, with D unclear. Germline V gene lookup returns CDR1 MGHRA and CDR2 YSYEKL. The CDR3 consists of 12 residues. V lost 5 bases, J lost 8 bases, and 12 bases lay in between.

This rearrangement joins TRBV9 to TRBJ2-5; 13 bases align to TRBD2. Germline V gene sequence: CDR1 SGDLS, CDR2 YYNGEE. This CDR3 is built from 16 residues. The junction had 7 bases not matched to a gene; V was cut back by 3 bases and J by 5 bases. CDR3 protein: CASSGTSGRAKETQYF. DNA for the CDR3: TGTGCCAGCAGCGGTACTAGCGGGAGGGCAAAGGAGACCCAGTACTTC. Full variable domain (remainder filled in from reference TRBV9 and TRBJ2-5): DSGVTQTPKHLITATGQRVTLRCSPRSGDLSVYWYQQSLDQGLQFLIQYYNGEERAKGNILERFSAQQFPDLHSELNLSSLELGDSALYFCASSGTSGRAKETQYFGPGTRLLVL.

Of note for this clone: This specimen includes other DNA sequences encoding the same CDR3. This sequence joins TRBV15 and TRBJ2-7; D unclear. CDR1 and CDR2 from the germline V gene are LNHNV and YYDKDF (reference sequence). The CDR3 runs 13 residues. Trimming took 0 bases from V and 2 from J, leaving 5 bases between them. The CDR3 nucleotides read TGTGCCACCAGCAGAGACAGGACCTACGAGCAGTACTTC. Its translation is CATSRDRTYEQYF.

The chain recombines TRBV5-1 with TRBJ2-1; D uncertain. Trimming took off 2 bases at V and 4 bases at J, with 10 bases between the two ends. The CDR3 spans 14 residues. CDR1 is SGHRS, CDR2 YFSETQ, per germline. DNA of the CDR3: TGCGCCAGCAGCTTTGGTGGCCAATACAATGAGCAGTTCTTC. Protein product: CASSFGGQYNEQFF.

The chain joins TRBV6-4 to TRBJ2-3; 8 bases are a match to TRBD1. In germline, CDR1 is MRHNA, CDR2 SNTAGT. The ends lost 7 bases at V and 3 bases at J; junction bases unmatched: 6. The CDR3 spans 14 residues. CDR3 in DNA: TGTGCCAGCAAGCTCGACAGGGGAACAGATACGCAGTATTTT. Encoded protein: CASKLDRGTDTQYF.

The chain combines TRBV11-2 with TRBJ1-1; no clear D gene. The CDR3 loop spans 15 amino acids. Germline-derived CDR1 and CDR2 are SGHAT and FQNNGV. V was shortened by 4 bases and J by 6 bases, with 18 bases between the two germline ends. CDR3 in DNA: TGTGCCAGCAGCTCCTCCGACTTTTTCTCGGCTGAAGCTTTCTTT. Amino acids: CASSSSDFFSAEAFF.

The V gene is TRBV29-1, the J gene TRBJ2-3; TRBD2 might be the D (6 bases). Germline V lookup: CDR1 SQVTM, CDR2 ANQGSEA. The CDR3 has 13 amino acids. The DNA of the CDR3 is TGCGCTTACCGTCGGGGGAGCACAGATACGCAGTATTTT. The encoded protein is CAYRRGSTDTQYF.